This TCR beta chain emerged from a study of cytomegalovirus exposure and HLA in healthy donors. The CDR3 is 16 amino acids. The germline CDR1 and CDR2 sequences are MGHDK and SYGVNS. V lost 4 bases to trimming and J lost 5 bases, with 17 bases between them. The PCR was carried out with 60 Vbeta primers and 13 Jbeta primers. Clones were read by immunoSEQ multiplex PCR, and TCRdb kept only the in-frame ones, dropping some. The sample has tens of thousands of clones; approximately 80% are singletons. Study-level findings and limits: Analyses of presence/absence relied on an assumption of roughly uniform sequencing depth across donors. Later examination showed HLA-associated TCR beta chains had greater clonal expansion than equally common others. The study labeled more than 150 TCR beta chains cytomegalovirus-associated. Most subjects' HLA-A and HLA-B alleles were reportedly predicted from TCR beta sequences.

A word on this clone: Its antigen is undetermined.

The receptor comes from a human donor in good health. The chain links TRBV25-1 to TRBJ2-2; D may be TRBD1 (7 bases). Sequencing input: PBMCs. The CDR3 spells CASSVRGAGITGELFF. The DNA for the CDR3 is TGTGCCAGCAGTGTCAGGGGGGCGGGAATAACCGGGGAGCTGTTTTTT. The entire variable domain, with the rest obtained from reference TRBV25-1 and TRBJ2-2, is as follows: EADIYQTPRYLVIGTGKKITLECSQTMGHDKMYWYQQDPGMELHLIHYSYGVNSTEKGDLSSESTVSRIRTEHFPLTLESARPSHTSQYLCASSVRGAGITGELFFGEGSRLTVL.